This T cell receptor beta chain was found in a study of CD8 T cells in ankylosing spondylitis. The study's findings and limits: The study identified a TCR beta motif of roughly eight highly homologous variants that appeared characteristic of ankylosing spondylitis blood. Reports say disease-linked clones showed up significantly more in matched ankylosing spondylitis synovial fluid. Several of the motif variants were reported before in synovial fluid and blood from reactive arthritis.

The V end lost 6 bases, the J end lost 2 bases, and 8 bases lay between the germline ends. This CDR3 comprises 12 residues. The germline V gene has CDR1 SGHVS and CDR2 FNYEAQ. Scientists made TCR beta libraries using quantitative 5'-RACE with molecular barcodes. A single record per CDR3 protein comes from TCRdb applying MiXCR to the 5' RACE reads. Of about 160,000 distinct CDR3 sequences detected, around 19% appear once; the ten largest clones hold approximately 7.6%. At least ten counts were recorded for this clonotype. The antigen is undetermined. This receptor was obtained from a male donor with ankylosing spondylitis or in good health (not recorded which). This chain joins TRBV7-6 and TRBJ2-7; D uncertain. The sequenced sample consisted of blood, either unsorted or a sorted T cell fraction (not recorded which). The CDR3 is CASSLTAYEQYF. The CDR3 nucleotides read TGTGCCAGCAGTTTAACTGCCTACGAGCAGTACTTC.